A selection of T cell receptor beta chains follows, all from one sample in a study of a mutant IDH1 vaccine in newly diagnosed glioma. These receptors have no known antigen. Measured with immunoSEQ multiplex PCR; TCRdb has only the in-frame clones, and not every one. Here the sample spans approximately 60,000 clones, around 84% being singletons. The starting material was PBMCs, obtained from a glioma patient whose treatment included an IDH1 peptide vaccine. These TCRs come from a man aged 30 to 45 with glioma. Both conserved end residues are part of each CDR3. D genes are given only for firm matches. Some rows mark clone size as missing; the rest say once, few, many or name a class of expanded clone.

CDR3nt	CDR3aa	d_gene	abundance	v_gene	j_gene
TGTGCCAGCAGCTTAACGCGAGAGACCCAGTACTTC	CASSLTRETQYF	NA	NA	TRBV7-2	TRBJ2-5
TGTGCCGTTGGACTAGCCTCCTACGAGCAGTACTTC	CAVGLASYEQYF	TRBD2	NA	TRBV6-6	TRBJ2-7
TGCGCCAGCAGCCCGGTACGGACAGGGGGCGAGGGCTACACCTTC	CASSPVRTGGEGYTF	TRBD1	NA	TRBV4-1	TRBJ1-2
TGTGCCAGCAGTTTATCGCGAGGATCTAGCACAGATACGCAGTATTTT	CASSLSRGSSTDTQYF	NA	NA	TRBV27	TRBJ2-3
TGTGCCAGCGCCCGGGGCCGGGCGTACTATGGCTACACCTTC	CASARGRAYYGYTF	NA	NA	TRBV5-6	TRBJ1-2
TGTGCCAGTAGTATTAGGGCAGGGGGCGTCAATGGCTACACCTTC	CASSIRAGGVNGYTF	TRBD1	NA	TRBV19	TRBJ1-2
TGCGCCAGCAGCCCCTTAGGGGGGGCTAACACTGAAGCTTTCTTT	CASSPLGGANTEAFF	NA	NA	TRBV5-1	TRBJ1-1
TGTGCCAGCACACGGAGTGCCGGTTTTACCCAAGAGACCCAGTACTTC	CASTRSAGFTQETQYF	NA	NA	TRBV21-1	TRBJ2-5
TGCGCCAGCAGCTTCAGGGGCTTCGGCTCCTACGAGCAGTACTTC	CASSFRGFGSYEQYF	NA	NA	TRBV5-1	TRBJ2-7
TGTGCCAGCAGCCTCCCGGACAGGGGGCGGGAGACCCAGTACTTC	CASSLPDRGRETQYF	TRBD1	NA	TRBV5-4	TRBJ2-5
TGTGCCAGCAGCTGGCAGGGATACGAGCAGTACTTC	CASSWQGYEQYF	NA	NA	TRBV5-4	TRBJ2-7
TGTGCCAGCAGCTCAGAAGGACAGCCCCAGCATTTT	CASSSEGQPQHF	NA	few	TRBV9	TRBJ1-5
TGTGCCAGCAGCGTAGGGACAGGAGTAAGGTACACTGAAGCTTTCTTT	CASSVGTGVRYTEAFF	TRBD1	NA	TRBV9	TRBJ1-1
TGCGCCAGCAGCCCTCTACCTTGTGCGCCGGTTCTTATTTGTGAAAAACTGTTTTTT	CASSPLPCAPVLICEKLFF	NA	NA	TRBV5-1	TRBJ1-4
TGTGCCAGCAGCGTAGCGACAGGGTTAGCCTACGAGCAGTACTTC	CASSVATGLAYEQYF	TRBD1	NA	TRBV9	TRBJ2-7
TGTGCCAGCCCCCCTCCACGACAGGGTTCTGGGGCCAACGTCCTGACTTTC	CASPPPRQGSGANVLTF	TRBD1	once	TRBV2	TRBJ2-6
TGCGCCAGCAGCCTTCAGACTGGGTATACGCAGTATTTT	CASSLQTGYTQYF	NA	NA	TRBV4-1	TRBJ2-3
TGTGCCAGCAGCCAAGAGCGCTCTGGAAACACCATATATTTT	CASSQERSGNTIYF	NA	NA	TRBV4-2	TRBJ1-3
TGTGCCTGGACCCGGGTGGACTACGAGCAGTACTTC	CAWTRVDYEQYF	NA	NA	TRBV30	TRBJ2-7
TGTGCCAGCAGCTTAGCCTACAATGAGCAGTTCTTC	CASSLAYNEQFF	NA	NA	TRBV7-2	TRBJ2-1
TGTGCCAGTCAACGGACAGGGGCACTTCCAAACTCCTACGAGCAGTACTTC	CASQRTGALPNSYEQYF	TRBD1	NA	TRBV19	TRBJ2-7
TGTGCCAGCAGCTCCCCAGGAGGGAACACTGAAGCTTTCTTT	CASSSPGGNTEAFF	NA	NA	TRBV5-4	TRBJ1-1
TGCGCCAGCAGTGTGAGCGGTTATAATGAAAAACTGTTTTTT	CASSVSGYNEKLFF	NA	NA	TRBV10-2	TRBJ1-4
TGTGCCAGCAGTTCAAATCCTCGGACAGGGGGCGAGGGTGGCTACACCTTC	CASSSNPRTGGEGGYTF	TRBD1	NA	TRBV28	TRBJ1-2
TGTGCCAGCAGCGTAGGACGGGGGAGTTACACCTTC	CASSVGRGSYTF	NA	NA	TRBV9	TRBJ1-2
TGTGCCAGCAGTCCTCGGGGGCAGGGTGGAAACACCATATATTTT	CASSPRGQGGNTIYF	NA	NA	TRBV28	TRBJ1-3
TGTGCCAGCAGTCAGAGCCCGACAGTGAACACTGAAGCTTTCTTT	CASSQSPTVNTEAFF	NA	NA	TRBV6-5	TRBJ1-1
TGTGCCAGCAGCCCGGAGGACGGTCGGTACGGGCAGTACTTC	CASSPEDGRYGQYF	NA	NA	TRBV5-4	TRBJ2-7
TGTGCCAGCAGTGATTCGGGGGGCGACTATGGCTACACCTTC	CASSDSGGDYGYTF	NA	NA	TRBV2	TRBJ1-2
TGTGCCAGCTCACCAGTACCCGGGGTTGTGGGGAATGAGCAGTTCTTC	CASSPVPGVVGNEQFF	NA	NA	TRBV18	TRBJ2-1
TGCGCCAGCAGCCCTACCCGGAACCCCGGGACAGGGAGCTCTGGGGCCAACGTCCTGACTTTC	CASSPTRNPGTGSSGANVLTF	TRBD1	NA	TRBV4-1	TRBJ2-6
TGTGCCTGGAGAGCCGGGTCAGGGGGAAGCTACGAGCAGTACTTC	CAWRAGSGGSYEQYF	TRBD1	NA	TRBV30	TRBJ2-7
TGTGCCAGCAGCTTAGATGTCGGCTCCTACGAGCAGTACTTC	CASSLDVGSYEQYF	NA	NA	TRBV11-2	TRBJ2-7
TGTGCCAGCAGTGTCACCTGGGGGCGTTCCACCGGGGAGCTGTTTTTT	CASSVTWGRSTGELFF	NA	NA	TRBV27	TRBJ2-2
TGTGCCAGCACCCAGGGGGGGGAAATTGGGGAGACCCAGTACTTC	CASTQGGEIGETQYF	NA	few	TRBV9	TRBJ2-5
TGTGCCAGCAGCCGTCAGATGAACACTGAAGCTTTCTTT	CASSRQMNTEAFF	NA	NA	TRBV6-1	TRBJ1-1
TGTGCCAGCAGCGTAGCTGGACTAGCGGGCACAGATACGCAGTATTTT	CASSVAGLAGTDTQYF	TRBD2	NA	TRBV9	TRBJ2-3
TGTGCCAGCAGTCTAGAGGGGGTCGGAACCTACGAGCAGTACTTC	CASSLEGVGTYEQYF	NA	NA	TRBV6-5	TRBJ2-7
TGTGCCAGCAGTTACTCGTTCCTCTCCAGACCCGAGCAGTACTTC	CASSYSFLSRPEQYF	NA	once	TRBV6-5	TRBJ2-7
TGTGCCAGCAGCCATAGAAACGGGGAGACCCAGTACTTC	CASSHRNGETQYF	NA	once	TRBV5-5	TRBJ2-5
TGTGCCTGGTCTACCGGGACAGGGGGCTACGAGCAGTACTTC	CAWSTGTGGYEQYF	TRBD1	NA	TRBV30	TRBJ2-7